This TCR beta chain was captured by sequencing in a study of radiotherapy plus CTLA-4 blockade in lung cancer. The germline V gene encodes CDR1 SGHRS and CDR2 YFSETQ. V was pared by 0 bases and J by 7 bases, with 0 bases of the junction left unmatched. CDR3 length equals 13 residues. Here immunoSEQ multiplex PCR was the method, and the copy in TCRdb shows in-frame clones only, minus some. The table records 62,000 or so clones, around 80% of them present only once. The starting material was peripheral blood, obtained from a patient treated with radiotherapy plus ipilimumab. This receptor was identified in a human donor with non-small cell lung cancer who had a complete response to radiotherapy plus ipilimumab. This sequence joins TRBV5-1 and TRBJ1-4, with TRBD1 matching 7 bases. CDR3 sequence: CASSLGTGEKLFF. In DNA, the CDR3 is TGCGCCAGCAGCTTGGGGACAGGTGAAAAACTGTTTTTT.